The rows below give T cell receptor beta chains drawn from one sample of a study of cytomegalovirus exposure and HLA in healthy donors. Only in-frame clones appear in the TCRdb table, and some are missing; sequencing was by immunoSEQ multiplex PCR. The sample consists of roughly 140,000 clones, around 81% of them appearing once. Sequenced input: PBMCs. The receptors stem from a man between 35 and 55 years old in good health and CMV-seropositive. Each CDR3 is given with its conserved first and last residue. Fields, in order: D gene, J gene, V gene, clone size, CDR3 DNA, CDR3 protein. D genes are given only for firm matches. Size tells how often a clone was seen (once, few, many) or the class of an expanded clone, and some rows leave it out.

D: -
J: TRBJ2-7
V: TRBV7-2
size: -
DNA: TGTGCCAGCAGCCCGACGAGGGAAAGGTCCTACGAGCAGTACTTC
CDR3: CASSPTRERSYEQYF

D: -
J: TRBJ1-3
V: TRBV7-2
size: once
DNA: TGTGCCAGCAGCCTTATCTCTGGAAACACCATATATTTT
CDR3: CASSLISGNTIYF

D: -
J: TRBJ1-1
V: TRBV15
size: -
DNA: TGTGCCACCAGCAGAGATGGAGTTGAAGCTTTCTTT
CDR3: CATSRDGVEAFF

D: -
J: TRBJ2-1
V: TRBV29-1
size: -
DNA: TGCAGCGTTGCAGACAATGAGCAGTTCTTC
CDR3: CSVADNEQFF

D: TRBD1
J: TRBJ1-1
V: TRBV6-6
size: -
DNA: TGTGCCAGCAGTGACGGACAGGGGGGGAACACTGAAGCTTTCTTT
CDR3: CASSDGQGGNTEAFF

D: -
J: TRBJ1-2
V: TRBV5-4
size: -
DNA: TGTGCCAGCAGCCCAACGGGACTCTCGGACTATGGCTACACCTTC
CDR3: CASSPTGLSDYGYTF

D: TRBD1
J: TRBJ1-2
V: TRBV19
size: -
DNA: TGTGCCAGTAGCTCCGGGACAGGGTTGGGAGGCTACACCTTC
CDR3: CASSSGTGLGGYTF

D: -
J: TRBJ1-1
V: TRBV5-8
size: -
DNA: TGTGCCAGCAGCTTGGGTCCTAGGGGCACGGAAGCTTTCTTT
CDR3: CASSLGPRGTEAFF

D: -
J: TRBJ2-7
V: TRBV5-6
size: once
DNA: TGTGCCAGCAGCTTTTCAGATAACCTAGCCTACGAGCAGTACTTC
CDR3: CASSFSDNLAYEQYF

D: -
J: TRBJ2-3
V: TRBV7-2
size: -
DNA: TGTGCCAGCAGCTTAGGCGGGGACTCCACAGATACGCAGTATTTT
CDR3: CASSLGGDSTDTQYF

D: TRBD1
J: TRBJ2-7
V: TRBV5-1
size: few
DNA: TGCGCCAGCACAATCGGGACAGGGTCCTACGAGCAGTACTTC
CDR3: CASTIGTGSYEQYF

D: TRBD1
J: TRBJ1-2
V: TRBV30
size: -
DNA: TGTGCCTGGAGTGACAGGGGGTACTATGGCTACACCTTC
CDR3: CAWSDRGYYGYTF

D: -
J: TRBJ1-2
V: TRBV5-6
size: -
DNA: TGTGCCAGCAGCCCCCGAAGGGGTCGCTATGGCTACACCTTC
CDR3: CASSPRRGRYGYTF

D: -
J: TRBJ2-3
V: TRBV4-1
size: few
DNA: TGCGCCAGCAGCCATTACGCAGGTACAGATACGCAGTATTTT
CDR3: CASSHYAGTDTQYF

D: -
J: TRBJ1-5
V: TRBV28
size: -
DNA: TGTGCCAGCAGGACAGACAATATCAATCAGCCCCAGCATTTT
CDR3: CASRTDNINQPQHF

D: TRBD1
J: TRBJ2-3
V: TRBV19
size: -
DNA: TGTGCCAGTCAATTGACAGGGGGCGACACAGATACGCAGTATTTT
CDR3: CASQLTGGDTDTQYF

D: TRBD2
J: TRBJ2-3
V: TRBV10-1
size: once
DNA: TGCGCCAGCAGTGATTCGAACGGACTAGCGGGGTTAGGAGATACGCAGTATTTT
CDR3: CASSDSNGLAGLGDTQYF

D: -
J: TRBJ2-1
V: TRBV7-9
size: -
DNA: TGTGCCAGCAGCTTAGGGTACAGGGCGTACAATGAGCAGTTCTTC
CDR3: CASSLGYRAYNEQFF

D: -
J: TRBJ1-2
V: TRBV19
size: -
DNA: TGTGCCAGTAGTCGCCTATCTGGAGGCTATGGCTACACCTTC
CDR3: CASSRLSGGYGYTF

D: -
J: TRBJ1-5
V: TRBV4-2
size: -
DNA: TGTGCCAGCAGCCAAAATTTGGGGGCGAGTCAGCCCCAGCATTTT
CDR3: CASSQNLGASQPQHF

D: TRBD2
J: TRBJ2-1
V: TRBV6-4
size: -
DNA: TGTGCCAGCAGTGGCCGACTAGCGGGGGAATACAATGAGCAGTTCTTC
CDR3: CASSGRLAGEYNEQFF

D: -
J: TRBJ1-2
V: TRBV7-2
size: -
DNA: TGTGCCAGCAGCTTAGCGCAGGGCGACTATGGCTACACCTTC
CDR3: CASSLAQGDYGYTF

D: TRBD2
J: TRBJ2-1
V: TRBV5-1
size: -
DNA: TGCGCCAGCCGTCAGCGGGAGGTATACAATGAGCAGTTCTTC
CDR3: CASRQREVYNEQFF

D: -
J: TRBJ2-5
V: TRBV6-1
size: -
DNA: TGTGCCAGCAGTGGGCATTCGGAGACCCAGTACTTC
CDR3: CASSGHSETQYF

D: -
J: TRBJ1-1
V: TRBV6-5
size: once
DNA: TGTGCCAGCAGTTACAAAATAAGAGTTCCTAAAGAAGCTTTCTTT
CDR3: CASSYKIRVPKEAFF

D: -
J: TRBJ1-5
V: TRBV6-6
size: -
DNA: TGTGCCAGCAGTGGCAAATATAGCAATCAGCCCCAGCATTTT
CDR3: CASSGKYSNQPQHF

D: TRBD1
J: TRBJ1-1
V: TRBV29-1
size: -
DNA: TGCAGCGTCGTACAGGGGGCTTCTTGGAACACTGAAGCTTTCTTT
CDR3: CSVVQGASWNTEAFF

D: -
J: TRBJ2-7
V: TRBV9
size: few
DNA: TGTGCCAGCAGCGCTGGAGGGGTCCCGAGGTTCCACGAGCAGTACTTC
CDR3: CASSAGGVPRFHEQYF

D: TRBD2
J: TRBJ2-2
V: TRBV28
size: -
DNA: TGTGCCAGCAGTTTACTCGGGGGGGCCTACACCGGGGAGCTGTTTTTT
CDR3: CASSLLGGAYTGELFF

D: -
J: TRBJ2-3
V: TRBV6-5
size: -
DNA: TGTGCCAGCAGGCCCCAGGACAGTTTCACAGATACGCAGTATTTT
CDR3: CASRPQDSFTDTQYF

D: -
J: TRBJ1-5
V: TRBV27
size: -
DNA: TGTGCCAGCAGTCTCCAGGGATGGGGTCAGCCCCAGCATTTT
CDR3: CASSLQGWGQPQHF

D: -
J: TRBJ1-2
V: TRBV7-8
size: -
DNA: TGTGCCAGCAGCTTAAATTCCGGGGATATTGGCTACACCTTC
CDR3: CASSLNSGDIGYTF

D: -
J: TRBJ1-1
V: TRBV5-6
size: -
DNA: TGTGCCAGCAGCCGGAACACTGAAGCTTTCTTT
CDR3: CASSRNTEAFF

D: -
J: TRBJ2-7
V: TRBV5-1
size: -
DNA: TGCGCCAGCAGCTTGGCCGGTTTCTACGAGCAGTACTTC
CDR3: CASSLAGFYEQYF

D: TRBD2
J: TRBJ2-7
V: TRBV5-4
size: -
DNA: TGTGCCAGCAGCTTCGGAATAGCGGGACGGGAGCAGTACTTC
CDR3: CASSFGIAGREQYF

D: TRBD1
J: TRBJ1-3
V: TRBV7-9
size: few
DNA: TGTGCCAGCAGCCCCCTTTTCGACAGGGTCTCTGGAAACACCATATATTTT
CDR3: CASSPLFDRVSGNTIYF

D: TRBD2
J: TRBJ2-5
V: TRBV4-3
size: -
DNA: TGCGCCAGCAGCCTGGGACTAGCGGGGGGCCAAGAGACCCAGTACTTC
CDR3: CASSLGLAGGQETQYF

D: -
J: TRBJ1-1
V: TRBV4-3
size: -
DNA: TGCGCCAGCAGCCGAAAGACAGGAGCGAACACTGAAGCTTTCTTT
CDR3: CASSRKTGANTEAFF

D: TRBD1
J: TRBJ2-7
V: TRBV27
size: -
DNA: TGTGCCAGCAGTACAAGGACAGGGGGCCAACCCTCCCACGAGCAGTACTTC
CDR3: CASSTRTGGQPSHEQYF

D: -
J: TRBJ2-5
V: TRBV5-4
size: -
DNA: TGTGCCAGCAGCCTGGCGCCCGGCAGCCCCGGCGGAGAGACCCAGTACTTC
CDR3: CASSLAPGSPGGETQYF

D: -
J: TRBJ2-2
V: TRBV2
size: -
DNA: TGTGCCAGCAGTGAAGGTGTTGACTTGAACACCGGGGAGCTGTTTTTT
CDR3: CASSEGVDLNTGELFF

D: TRBD1
J: TRBJ1-4
V: TRBV28
size: -
DNA: TGTGCCAGCAGCCAAACCTTAGGGGGCGGGAATGAAAAACTGTTTTTT
CDR3: CASSQTLGGGNEKLFF

D: -
J: TRBJ1-4
V: TRBV7-9
size: few
DNA: TGTGCCAGCAGCTTATCGGCGGGACGGGATAATGAAAAACTGTTTTTT
CDR3: CASSLSAGRDNEKLFF

D: -
J: TRBJ2-3
V: TRBV6-5
size: -
DNA: TGTGCCAGCAGTTACTCGTGGGCCTCCACAGATACGCAGTATTTT
CDR3: CASSYSWASTDTQYF

D: TRBD1
J: TRBJ2-1
V: TRBV5-1
size: once
DNA: TGCGCCAGCAGCTTGGTGACAGGGGGGATGAATGAGCAGTTCTTC
CDR3: CASSLVTGGMNEQFF

D: -
J: TRBJ1-2
V: TRBV27
size: -
DNA: TGTGCCAGCAGACCACAAGGGGAGGGGGGTGGCTACACCTTC
CDR3: CASRPQGEGGGYTF

D: TRBD2
J: TRBJ2-1
V: TRBV2
size: -
DNA: TGTGCCAGCAGGGCTAGCGGGAGGACGTACAATGAGCAGTTCTTC
CDR3: CASRASGRTYNEQFF

D: -
J: TRBJ1-2
V: TRBV9
size: -
DNA: TGTGCCAGCAGCGGCATCAGGGCAAGCGAGAACTATGGCTACACCTTC
CDR3: CASSGIRASENYGYTF

D: TRBD2
J: TRBJ2-7
V: TRBV5-4
size: -
DNA: TGTGCCAGCAGCCATAGCGGGAGGCCGAGCTACGAGCAGTACTTC
CDR3: CASSHSGRPSYEQYF

D: -
J: TRBJ1-3
V: TRBV5-1
size: -
DNA: TGCGCCAGCAGCTTGGATTGGAGTTCTGGAAACACCATATATTTT
CDR3: CASSLDWSSGNTIYF

D: TRBD2
J: TRBJ2-3
V: TRBV10-3
size: -
DNA: TGTGCCTCGACCGAACTAGCGACTAGCACAGATACGCAGTATTTT
CDR3: CASTELATSTDTQYF

D: TRBD1
J: TRBJ1-6
V: TRBV5-6
size: -
DNA: TGTGCCAGCAGCTCGACAGGGGAGCTCCCTTCACCCCTCCACTTT
CDR3: CASSSTGELPSPLHF

D: -
J: TRBJ2-7
V: TRBV5-4
size: once
DNA: TGTGCCAGCACCAGAGGGATTAGCGGTAATTACGAGCAGTACTTC
CDR3: CASTRGISGNYEQYF

D: -
J: TRBJ2-1
V: TRBV25-1
size: -
DNA: TGTGCCAGCAGTGTATTACTAGTACCTGAGCAGTTCTTC
CDR3: CASSVLLVPEQFF

D: TRBD1
J: TRBJ1-6
V: TRBV5-6
size: -
DNA: TGTGCCAGCAGCTTACTCTCCGGCGGGACAGGGACGGGTGGTTCACCCCTCCACTTT
CDR3: CASSLLSGGTGTGGSPLHF

D: TRBD1
J: TRBJ1-1
V: TRBV2
size: few
DNA: TGTGCCAGCAGTTCCGACAGGGTGAACACTGAAGCTTTCTTT
CDR3: CASSSDRVNTEAFF

D: -
J: TRBJ2-7
V: TRBV30
size: -
DNA: TGTGCCTGGAGTTCAGAACCGACCTACGAGCAGTACTTC
CDR3: CAWSSEPTYEQYF

D: -
J: TRBJ1-6
V: TRBV14
size: -
DNA: TGTGCCAGCAGCCGAGATCGGAACAGTTCACCCCTCCACTTT
CDR3: CASSRDRNSSPLHF

D: TRBD1
J: TRBJ1-2
V: TRBV19
size: -
DNA: TGTGCCAGTAGTCTACCCGGGACAGGGGACTATGGCTACACCTTC
CDR3: CASSLPGTGDYGYTF